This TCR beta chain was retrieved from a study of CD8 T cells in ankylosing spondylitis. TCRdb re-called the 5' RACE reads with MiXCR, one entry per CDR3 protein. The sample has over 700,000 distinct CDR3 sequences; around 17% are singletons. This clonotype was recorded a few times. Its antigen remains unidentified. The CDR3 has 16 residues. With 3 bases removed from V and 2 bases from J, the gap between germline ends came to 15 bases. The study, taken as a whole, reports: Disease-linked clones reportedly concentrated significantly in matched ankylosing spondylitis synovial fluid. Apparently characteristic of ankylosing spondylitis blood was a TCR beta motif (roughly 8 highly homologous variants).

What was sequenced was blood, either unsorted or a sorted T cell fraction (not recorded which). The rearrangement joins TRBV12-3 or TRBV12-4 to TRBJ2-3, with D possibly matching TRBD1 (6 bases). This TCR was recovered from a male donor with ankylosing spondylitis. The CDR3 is CASSFRGQRSTDTQYF. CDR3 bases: TGTGCCAGCAGTTTTCGCGGACAGAGATCCACAGATACGCAGTATTTT.